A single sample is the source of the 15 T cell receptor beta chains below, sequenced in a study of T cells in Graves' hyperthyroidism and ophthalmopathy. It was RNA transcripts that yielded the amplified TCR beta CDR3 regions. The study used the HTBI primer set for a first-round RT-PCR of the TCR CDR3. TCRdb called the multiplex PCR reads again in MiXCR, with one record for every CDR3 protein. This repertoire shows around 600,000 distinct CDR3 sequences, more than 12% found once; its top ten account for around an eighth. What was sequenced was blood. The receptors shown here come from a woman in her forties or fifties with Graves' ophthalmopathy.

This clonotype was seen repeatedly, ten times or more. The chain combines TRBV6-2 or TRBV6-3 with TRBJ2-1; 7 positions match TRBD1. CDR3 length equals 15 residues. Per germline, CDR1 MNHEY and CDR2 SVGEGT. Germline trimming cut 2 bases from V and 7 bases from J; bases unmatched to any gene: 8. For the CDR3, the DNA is TGTGCCAGCAGTTACGCTAGGGGACAGTGGAATGAGCAGTTCTTC. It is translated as CASSYARGQWNEQFF.

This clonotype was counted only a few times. The CDR3 nucleotides read TGCGCCAGCAGCCAAGATGGGTTTACAGGGGGCCGCCCTGAGCAGTACTTC. Translating gives CASSQDGFTGGRPEQYF. This chain uses TRBV4-1 with TRBJ2-7, with 9 bases that match TRBD1. Germline V gene data show CDR1 as MGHRA and CDR2 as YSYEKL. V trimming: 0 bases; J trimming: 7 bases; junction bases outside the gene matches: 13. The CDR3 loop spans 17 amino acids.

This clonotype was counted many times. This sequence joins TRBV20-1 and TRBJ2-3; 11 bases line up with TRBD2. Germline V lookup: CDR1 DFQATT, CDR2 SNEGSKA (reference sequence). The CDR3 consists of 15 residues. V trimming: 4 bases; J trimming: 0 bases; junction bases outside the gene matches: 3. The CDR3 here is CSANRLAGSTDTQYF. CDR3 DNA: TGCAGTGCTAACCGACTAGCGGGGAGCACAGATACGCAGTATTTT.

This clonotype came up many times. CDR3 region: CASSNKRGQPNQPQHF. The CDR3 DNA reads as TGTGCCAGTAGTAACAAGCGGGGACAGCCCAATCAGCCCCAGCATTTT. The rearrangement joins TRBV19 to TRBJ1-5; 7 bases are shared with TRBD1. The V segment lost 4 bases and the J segment 3 bases; nucleotides outside the gene matches: 9. Germline CDR1 LNHDA, CDR2 SQIVND (reference sequence). This CDR3 region has 16 residues.

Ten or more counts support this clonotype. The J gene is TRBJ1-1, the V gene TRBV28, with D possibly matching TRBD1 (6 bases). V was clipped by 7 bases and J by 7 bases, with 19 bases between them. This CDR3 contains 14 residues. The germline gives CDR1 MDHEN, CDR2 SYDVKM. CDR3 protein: CASTLGTLELEAFF. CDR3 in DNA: TGTGCCAGCACCCTCGGGACATTGGAACTTGAAGCTTTCTTT. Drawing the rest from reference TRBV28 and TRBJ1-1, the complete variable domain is DVKVTQSSRYLVKRTGEKVFLECVQDMDHENMFWYRQDPGLGLRLIYFSYDVKMKEKGDIPEGYSVSREKKERFSLILESASTNQTSMYLCASTLGTLELEAFFGQGTRLTVV.

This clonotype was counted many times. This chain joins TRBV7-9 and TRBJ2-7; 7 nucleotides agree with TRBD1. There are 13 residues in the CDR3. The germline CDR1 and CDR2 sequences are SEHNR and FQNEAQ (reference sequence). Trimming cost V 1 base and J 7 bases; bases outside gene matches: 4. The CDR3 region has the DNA TGTGCCAGCAGCTTAGGGACAGGTCGAGAGCAGTACTTC. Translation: CASSLGTGREQYF.

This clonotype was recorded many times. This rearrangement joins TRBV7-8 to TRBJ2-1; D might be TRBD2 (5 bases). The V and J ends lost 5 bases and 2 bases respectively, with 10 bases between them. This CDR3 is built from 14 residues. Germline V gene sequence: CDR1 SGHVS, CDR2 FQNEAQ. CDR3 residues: CASSDTGTYNEQFF. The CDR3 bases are TGTGCCAGCAGCGACACCGGGACCTACAATGAGCAGTTCTTC.

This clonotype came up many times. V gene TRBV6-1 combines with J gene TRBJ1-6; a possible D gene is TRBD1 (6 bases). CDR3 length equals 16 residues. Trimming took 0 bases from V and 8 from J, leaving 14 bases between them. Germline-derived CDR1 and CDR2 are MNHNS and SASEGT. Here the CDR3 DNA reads TGTGCCAGCAGTGAAGCGGGGGGGCTGTCTCATTCACCCCTCCACTTT. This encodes CASSEAGGLSHSPLHF.

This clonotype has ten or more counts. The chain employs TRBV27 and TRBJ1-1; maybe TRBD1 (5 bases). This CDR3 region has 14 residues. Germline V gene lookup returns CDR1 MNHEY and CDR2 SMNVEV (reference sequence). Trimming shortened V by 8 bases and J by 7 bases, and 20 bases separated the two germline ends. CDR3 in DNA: TGTGCCAGCGGGAATCGGGGGAGGAAGGGTGAAGCTTTCTTT. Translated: CASGNRGRKGEAFF.

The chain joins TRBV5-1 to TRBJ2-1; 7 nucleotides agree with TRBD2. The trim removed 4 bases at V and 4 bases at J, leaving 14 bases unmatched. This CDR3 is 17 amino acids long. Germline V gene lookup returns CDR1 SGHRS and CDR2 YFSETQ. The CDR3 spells CASSGRASGVIYNEQFF. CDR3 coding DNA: TGCGCCAGCAGCGGTCGGGCTAGCGGCGTCATTTACAATGAGCAGTTCTTC.

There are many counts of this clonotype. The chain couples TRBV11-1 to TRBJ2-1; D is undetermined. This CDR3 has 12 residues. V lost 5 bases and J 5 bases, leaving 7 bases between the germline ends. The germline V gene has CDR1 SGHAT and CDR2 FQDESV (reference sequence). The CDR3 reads CASSRINNEQFF. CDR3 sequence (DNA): TGTGCCAGCAGCCGAATAAACAATGAGCAGTTCTTC.

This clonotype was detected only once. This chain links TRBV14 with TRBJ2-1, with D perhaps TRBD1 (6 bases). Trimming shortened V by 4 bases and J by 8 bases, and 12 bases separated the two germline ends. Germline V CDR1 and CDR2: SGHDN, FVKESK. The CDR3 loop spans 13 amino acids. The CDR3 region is CASSRDIRYEQFF. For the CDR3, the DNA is TGTGCCAGCAGCCGGGACATACGGTATGAGCAGTTCTTC.

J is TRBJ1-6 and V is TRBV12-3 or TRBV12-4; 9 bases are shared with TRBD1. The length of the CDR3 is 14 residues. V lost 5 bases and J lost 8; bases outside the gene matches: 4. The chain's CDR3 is CASSGGQGYSPLHF. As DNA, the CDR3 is TGTGCCAGCAGTGGGGGACAGGGTTATTCACCCCTCCACTTT.

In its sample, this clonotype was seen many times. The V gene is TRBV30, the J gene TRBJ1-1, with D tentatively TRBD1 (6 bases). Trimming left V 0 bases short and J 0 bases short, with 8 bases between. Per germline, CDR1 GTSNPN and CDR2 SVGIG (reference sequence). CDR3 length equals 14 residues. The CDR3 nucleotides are TGTGCCTGGAGTGTCCCAGGGGTGAACACTGAAGCTTTCTTT. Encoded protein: CAWSVPGVNTEAFF.

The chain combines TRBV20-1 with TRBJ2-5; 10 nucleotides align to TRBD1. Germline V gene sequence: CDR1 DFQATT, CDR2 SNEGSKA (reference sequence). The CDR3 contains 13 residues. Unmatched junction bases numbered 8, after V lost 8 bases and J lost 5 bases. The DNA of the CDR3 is TGCAGTTATAGACAGGGGGCGCACGAGACCCAGTACTTC. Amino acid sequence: CSYRQGAHETQYF.